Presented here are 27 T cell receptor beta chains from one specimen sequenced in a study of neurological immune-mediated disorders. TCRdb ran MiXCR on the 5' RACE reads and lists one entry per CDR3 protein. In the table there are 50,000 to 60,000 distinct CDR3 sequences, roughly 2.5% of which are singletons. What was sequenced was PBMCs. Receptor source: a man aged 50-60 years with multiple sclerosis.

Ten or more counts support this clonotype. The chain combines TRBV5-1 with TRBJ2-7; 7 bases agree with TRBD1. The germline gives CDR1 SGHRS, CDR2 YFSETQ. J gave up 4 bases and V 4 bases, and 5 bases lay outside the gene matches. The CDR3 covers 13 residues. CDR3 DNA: TGCGCCAGCAGCCAACCGACAGGGTACGAGCAGTACTTC. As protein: CASSQPTGYEQYF.

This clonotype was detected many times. This CDR3 is CSARYRDQINTEAFF. Here the CDR3 DNA reads TGCAGTGCTAGGTACCGGGACCAAATTAACACTGAAGCTTTCTTT. The chain is built from TRBV20-1 and TRBJ1-1, with D possibly being TRBD1 (5 bases). Trimming pared 3 bases from V and 2 bases from J, leaving 16 bases between. The CDR3 is 15 amino acids. Germline V gene data show CDR1 as DFQATT and CDR2 as SNEGSKA (reference sequence).

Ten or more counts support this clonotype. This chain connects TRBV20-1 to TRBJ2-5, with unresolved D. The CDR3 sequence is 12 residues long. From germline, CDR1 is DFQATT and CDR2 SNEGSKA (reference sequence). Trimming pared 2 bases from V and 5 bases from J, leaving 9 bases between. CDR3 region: CSARLTGETQYF. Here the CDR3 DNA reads TGCAGTGCTAGACTGACCGGGGAGACCCAGTACTTC.

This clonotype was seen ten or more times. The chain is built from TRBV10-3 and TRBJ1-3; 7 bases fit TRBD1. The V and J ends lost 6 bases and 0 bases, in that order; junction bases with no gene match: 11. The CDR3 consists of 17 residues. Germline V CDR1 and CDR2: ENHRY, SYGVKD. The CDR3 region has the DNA TGTGCCATCAGCCACGGGACAGTCGACAGCTCTGGAAACACCATATATTTT. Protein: CAISHGTVDSSGNTIYF.

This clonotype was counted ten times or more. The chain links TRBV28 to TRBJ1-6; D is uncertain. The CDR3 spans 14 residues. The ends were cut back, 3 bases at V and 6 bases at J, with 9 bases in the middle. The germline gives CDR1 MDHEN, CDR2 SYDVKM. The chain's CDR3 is CASSFGLFNSPLHF. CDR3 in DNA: TGTGCCAGCAGTTTCGGACTTTTTAATTCACCCCTCCACTTT.

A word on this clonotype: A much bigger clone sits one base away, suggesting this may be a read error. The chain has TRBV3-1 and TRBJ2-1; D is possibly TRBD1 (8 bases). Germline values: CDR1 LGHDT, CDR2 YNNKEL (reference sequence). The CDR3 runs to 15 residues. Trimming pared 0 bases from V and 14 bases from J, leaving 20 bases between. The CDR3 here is CASSQDRGPVREEFF. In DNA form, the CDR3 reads TGTGCCAGCAGCCAAGACAGGGGGCCCGTCCGGGAGGAGTTCTTC.

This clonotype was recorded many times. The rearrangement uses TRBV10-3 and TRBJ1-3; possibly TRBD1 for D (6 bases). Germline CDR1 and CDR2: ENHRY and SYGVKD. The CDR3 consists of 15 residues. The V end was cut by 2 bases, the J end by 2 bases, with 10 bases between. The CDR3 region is CAISESAGAGNTIYF. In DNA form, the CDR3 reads TGTGCCATCAGTGAGAGCGCAGGGGCTGGAAACACCATATATTTT.

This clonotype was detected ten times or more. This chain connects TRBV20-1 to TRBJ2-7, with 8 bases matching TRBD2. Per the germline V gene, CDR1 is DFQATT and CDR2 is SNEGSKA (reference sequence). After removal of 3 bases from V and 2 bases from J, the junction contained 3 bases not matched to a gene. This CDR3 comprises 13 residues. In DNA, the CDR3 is TGCAGTGCTAGCGGGGGGGGAACCTACGAGCAGTACTTC. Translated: CSASGGGTYEQYF.

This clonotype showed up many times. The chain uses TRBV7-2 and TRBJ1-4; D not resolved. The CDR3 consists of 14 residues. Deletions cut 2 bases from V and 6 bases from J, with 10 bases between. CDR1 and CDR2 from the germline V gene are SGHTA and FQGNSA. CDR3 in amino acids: CASSLNSAHEKLFF. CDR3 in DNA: TGTGCCAGCAGCTTAAACAGTGCTCATGAAAAACTGTTTTTT.

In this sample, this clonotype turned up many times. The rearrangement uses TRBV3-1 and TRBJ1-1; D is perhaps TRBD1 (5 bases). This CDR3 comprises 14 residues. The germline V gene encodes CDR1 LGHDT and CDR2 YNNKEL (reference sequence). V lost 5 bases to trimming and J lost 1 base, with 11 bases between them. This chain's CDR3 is CASSVRGANTEAFF. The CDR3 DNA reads TGTGCCAGCAGCGTACGGGGCGCGAACACTGAAGCTTTCTTT.

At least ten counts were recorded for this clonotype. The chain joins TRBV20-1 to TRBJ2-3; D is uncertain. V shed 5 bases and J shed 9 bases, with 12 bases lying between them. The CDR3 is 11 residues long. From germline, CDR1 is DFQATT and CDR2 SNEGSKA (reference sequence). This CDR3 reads CSADEFQTQYF. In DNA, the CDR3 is TGCAGTGCTGACGAGTTTCAGACGCAGTATTTT.

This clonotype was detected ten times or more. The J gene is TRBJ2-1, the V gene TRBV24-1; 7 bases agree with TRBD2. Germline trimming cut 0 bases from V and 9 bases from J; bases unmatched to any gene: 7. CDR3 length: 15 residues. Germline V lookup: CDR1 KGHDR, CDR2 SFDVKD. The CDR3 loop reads CATSDLRAGVTEQFF. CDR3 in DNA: TGTGCCACCAGTGATTTGAGGGCGGGGGTCACTGAGCAGTTCTTC.

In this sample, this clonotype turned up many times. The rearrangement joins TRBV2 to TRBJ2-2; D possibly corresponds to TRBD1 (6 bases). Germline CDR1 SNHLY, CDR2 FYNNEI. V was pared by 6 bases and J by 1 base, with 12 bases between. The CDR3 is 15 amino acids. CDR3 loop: CASRDRGQNTGELFF. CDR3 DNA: TGTGCCAGCAGGGATAGGGGACAGAACACCGGGGAGCTGTTTTTT. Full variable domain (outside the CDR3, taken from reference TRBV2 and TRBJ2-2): EPEVTQTPSHQVTQMGQEVILRCVPISNHLYFYWYRQILGQKVEFLVSFYNNEISEKSEIFDDQFSVERPDGSNFTLKIRSTKLEDSAMYFCASRDRGQNTGELFFGEGSRLTVL.

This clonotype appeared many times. The CDR3 region is CSAREGADEQFF. CDR3 bases: TGCAGTGCTAGAGAGGGGGCTGATGAGCAGTTCTTC. The rearrangement uses TRBV20-1 and TRBJ2-1, with D possibly being TRBD1 (6 bases). V was cut by 0 bases and J by 8 bases, with 8 bases left in between. Germline CDR1 is DFQATT and CDR2 is SNEGSKA (reference sequence). This CDR3 contains 12 residues.

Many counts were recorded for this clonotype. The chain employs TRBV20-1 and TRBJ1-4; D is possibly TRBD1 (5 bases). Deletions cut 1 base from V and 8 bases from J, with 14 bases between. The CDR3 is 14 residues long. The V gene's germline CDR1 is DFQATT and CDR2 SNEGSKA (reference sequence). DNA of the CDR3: TGCAGTGCTAGAGCCCTCGGGGCAAGGGAAAAACTGTTTTTT. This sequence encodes CSARALGAREKLFF.

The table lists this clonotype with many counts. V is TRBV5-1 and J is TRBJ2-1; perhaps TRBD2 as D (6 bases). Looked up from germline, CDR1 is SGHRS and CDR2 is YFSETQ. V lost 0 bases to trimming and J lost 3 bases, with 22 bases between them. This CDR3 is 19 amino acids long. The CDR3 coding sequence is TGCGCCAGCAGCTTGGAGCAGTTCCCAGGAGGGATTGACTACAATGAGCAGTTCTTC. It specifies CASSLEQFPGGIDYNEQFF.

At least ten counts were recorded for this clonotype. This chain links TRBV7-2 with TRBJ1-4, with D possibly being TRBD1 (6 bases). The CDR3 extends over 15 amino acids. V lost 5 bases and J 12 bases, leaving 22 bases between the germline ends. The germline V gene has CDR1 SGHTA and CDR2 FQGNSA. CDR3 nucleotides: TGTGCCAGCAGCCAGTACACCGGGACAAGGAAGGAACTGTTTTTT. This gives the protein CASSQYTGTRKELFF. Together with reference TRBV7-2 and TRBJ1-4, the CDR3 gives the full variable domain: GAGVSQSPSNKVTEKGKDVELRCDPISGHTALYWYRQSLGQGLEFLIYFQGNSAPDKSGLPSDRFSAERTGGSVSTLTIQRTQQEDSAVYLCASSQYTGTRKELFFGSGTQLSVL.

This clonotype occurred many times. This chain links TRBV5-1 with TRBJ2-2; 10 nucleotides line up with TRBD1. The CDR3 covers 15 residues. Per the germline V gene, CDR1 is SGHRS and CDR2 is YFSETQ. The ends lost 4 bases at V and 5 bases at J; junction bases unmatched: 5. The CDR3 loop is CASSDWTGGTGELFF. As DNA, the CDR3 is TGCGCCAGCAGCGACTGGACAGGGGGGACCGGGGAGCTGTTTTTT. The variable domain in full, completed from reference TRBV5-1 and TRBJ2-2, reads KAGVTQTPRYLIKTRGQQVTLSCSPISGHRSVSWYQQTPGQGLQFLFEYFSETQRNKGNFPGRFSGRQFSNSRSEMNVSTLELGDSALYLCASSDWTGGTGELFFGEGSRLTVL.

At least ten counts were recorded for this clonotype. For the CDR3, the DNA is TGTGCCAGCAGCTTAATCGGCAGGGTGAACACAGATACGCAGTATTTT. Translating it yields CASSLIGRVNTDTQYF. The chain employs TRBV7-2 and TRBJ2-3; D is possibly TRBD1 (5 bases). Looked up from germline, CDR1 is SGHTA and CDR2 is FQGNSA. The CDR3 is 16 amino acids. Trimming pared 2 bases from V and 2 bases from J, leaving 14 bases between.

The CDR3 DNA reads TGTGCCAGCAGCCGGGACGGTAGCTCCTACGAGCAGTACTTC. The encoded protein is CASSRDGSSYEQYF. The chain has TRBV7-3 and TRBJ2-7; tentatively, D is TRBD1 or TRBD2 (5 bases each). This CDR3 is built from 14 residues. The V gene's germline CDR1 is SGHTA and CDR2 FQGTGA. V shed 5 bases and J shed 0 bases, with 11 bases lying between them.

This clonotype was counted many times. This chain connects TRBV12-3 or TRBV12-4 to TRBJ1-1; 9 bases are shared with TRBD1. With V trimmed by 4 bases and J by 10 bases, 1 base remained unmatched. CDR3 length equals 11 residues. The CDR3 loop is CASSSGQGAFF. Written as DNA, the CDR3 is TGTGCCAGCAGTTCGGGACAGGGAGCTTTCTTT.

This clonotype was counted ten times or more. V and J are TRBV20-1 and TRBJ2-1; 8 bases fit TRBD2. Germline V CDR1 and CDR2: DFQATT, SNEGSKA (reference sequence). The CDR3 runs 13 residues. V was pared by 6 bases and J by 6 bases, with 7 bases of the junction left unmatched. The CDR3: CSARGGLGNEQFF. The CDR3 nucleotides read TGCAGTGCCCGGGGGGGCCTAGGCAATGAGCAGTTCTTC.

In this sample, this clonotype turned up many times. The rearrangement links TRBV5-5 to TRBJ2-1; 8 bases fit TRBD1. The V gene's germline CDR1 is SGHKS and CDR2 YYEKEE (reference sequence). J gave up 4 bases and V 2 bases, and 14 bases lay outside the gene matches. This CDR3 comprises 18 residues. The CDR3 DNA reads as TGTGCCAGCAGCTTCCTACTACGGGACAGGTTGAGGTACAATGAGCAGTTCTTC. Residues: CASSFLLRDRLRYNEQFF.

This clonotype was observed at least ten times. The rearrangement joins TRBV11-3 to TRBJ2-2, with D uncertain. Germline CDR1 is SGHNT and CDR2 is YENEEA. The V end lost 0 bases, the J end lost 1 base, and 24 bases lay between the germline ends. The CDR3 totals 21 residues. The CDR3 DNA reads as TGTGCCAGCAGCTTAGATCTTCCAGGCCTGAATCCTCCGTTGAACACCGGGGAGCTGTTTTTT. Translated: CASSLDLPGLNPPLNTGELFF.

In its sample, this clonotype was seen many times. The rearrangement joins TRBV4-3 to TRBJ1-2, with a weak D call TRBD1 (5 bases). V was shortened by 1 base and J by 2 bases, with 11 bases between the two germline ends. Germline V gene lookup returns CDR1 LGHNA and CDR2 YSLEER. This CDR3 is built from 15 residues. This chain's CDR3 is CASSQVTDKNYGYTF. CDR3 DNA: TGCGCCAGCAGCCAAGTGACAGACAAAAACTATGGCTACACCTTC.

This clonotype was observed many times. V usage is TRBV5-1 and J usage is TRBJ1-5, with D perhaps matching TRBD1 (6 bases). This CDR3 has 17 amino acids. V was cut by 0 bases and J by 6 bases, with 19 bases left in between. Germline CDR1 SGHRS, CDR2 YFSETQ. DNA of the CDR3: TGCGCCAGCAGCTTGGGGTTCTGGACGGAGGGGGGTCAGCCCCAGCATTTT. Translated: CASSLGFWTEGGQPQHF.

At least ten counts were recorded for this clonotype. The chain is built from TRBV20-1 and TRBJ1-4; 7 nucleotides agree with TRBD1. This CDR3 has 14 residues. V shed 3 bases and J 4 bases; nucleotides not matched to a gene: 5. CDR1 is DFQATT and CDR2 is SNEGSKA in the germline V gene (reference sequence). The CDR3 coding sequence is TGCAGTGCTAGGACAGGGACGGTTAATGAAAAACTGTTTTTT. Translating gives CSARTGTVNEKLFF.